These 5 T cell receptor beta chains were all obtained from the same sample, sequenced in a study of T cells in Graves' hyperthyroidism and ophthalmopathy. Researchers took RNA transcripts and amplified the TCR beta CDR3 regions from them. HTBI primers were employed in a first-round RT-PCR of the TCR CDR3. One entry per CDR3 protein results from TCRdb running MiXCR on the multiplex PCR reads. The table includes some 360,000 distinct CDR3 sequences, 15% to 20% detected once. The sequenced material came from blood. These receptors were taken from a middle-aged woman with Graves' ophthalmopathy.

This clonotype was seen more than once but under ten times. V gene TRBV30 combines with J gene TRBJ2-5; D remains ambiguous. Germline lookup yields CDR1 GTSNPN and CDR2 SVGIG (reference sequence). V lost 5 bases, J lost 7 bases, and 11 bases lay in between. The CDR3 spans 11 residues. CDR3 DNA: TGTGCCTGGCTGGGATGGGGGACCCAGTACTTC. It yields the protein CAWLGWGTQYF.

This clonotype was found many times. The V and J genes are TRBV6-2 or TRBV6-3 and TRBJ1-4; D is possibly TRBD1 (5 bases). The germline V gene encodes CDR1 MNHEY and CDR2 SVGEGT. This CDR3 comprises 16 residues. The V and J ends lost 0 bases and 5 bases respectively, with 13 bases between them. The CDR3 DNA follows: TGTGCCAGCAGTTACTCTTGGGGGATATCGAATGAAAAACTGTTTTTT. Protein product: CASSYSWGISNEKLFF.

As concerns this clonotype: This could be a read error, since a much larger clone is one nucleotide away. No conserved phenylalanine or tryptophan ends this CDR3, so it is likely a read error. The chain recombines TRBV10-1 with TRBJ1-1; no clear D. The germline gives CDR1 WNHNN, CDR2 SYGVQD (reference sequence). The V end was cut by 4 bases, the J end by 0 bases, with 9 bases between. This CDR3 region has 14 residues. This CDR3 reads CASSAGRMNTEAFS. Written as DNA, the CDR3 is TGCGCCAGCAGTGCAGGACGGATGAACACTGAAGCTTTCTCT.

This clonotype was detected a few times. This sequence joins TRBV6-1 and TRBJ1-5; 8 bases are shared with TRBD1. Losses at the gene ends were 6 bases for V and 0 bases for J; bases not matched to a gene: 4. Germline CDR1 and CDR2: MNHNS and SASEGT. The CDR3 consists of 15 residues. The CDR3 spells CASRQDRGSNQPQHF. In DNA, the CDR3 is TGTGCCAGCAGACAAGACAGGGGTAGCAATCAGCCCCAGCATTTT.

This clonotype showed up just a few times. V gene TRBV6-5 combines with J gene TRBJ2-7; D is unclear. There are 12 residues in the CDR3. Germline CDR1 is MNHEY and CDR2 is SVGAGI. V gave up 5 bases and J gave up 0 bases, with 5 bases separating them. The CDR3 region has the DNA TGTGCCAGCAGTCACATCTCCTACGAGCAGTACTTC. As protein: CASSHISYEQYF.